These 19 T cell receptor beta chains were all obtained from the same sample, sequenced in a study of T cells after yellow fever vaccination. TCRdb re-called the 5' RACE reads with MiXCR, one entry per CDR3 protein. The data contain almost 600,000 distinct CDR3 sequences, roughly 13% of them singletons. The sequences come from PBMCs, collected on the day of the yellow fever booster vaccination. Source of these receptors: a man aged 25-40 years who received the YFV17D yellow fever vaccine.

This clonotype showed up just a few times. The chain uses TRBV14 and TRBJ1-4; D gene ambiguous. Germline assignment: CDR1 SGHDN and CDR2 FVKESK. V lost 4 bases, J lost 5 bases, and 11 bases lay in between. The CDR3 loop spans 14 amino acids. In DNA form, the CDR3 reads TGTGCCAGCAGCCTACGGGCCGTAAATGAAAAACTGTTTTTT. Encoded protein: CASSLRAVNEKLFF. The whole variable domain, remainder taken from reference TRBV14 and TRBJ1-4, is EAGVTQFPSHSVIEKGQTVTLRCDPISGHDNLYWYRRVMGKEIKFLLHFVKESKQDESGMPNNRFLAERTGGTYSTLKVQPAELEDSGVYFCASSLRAVNEKLFFGSGTQLSVL.

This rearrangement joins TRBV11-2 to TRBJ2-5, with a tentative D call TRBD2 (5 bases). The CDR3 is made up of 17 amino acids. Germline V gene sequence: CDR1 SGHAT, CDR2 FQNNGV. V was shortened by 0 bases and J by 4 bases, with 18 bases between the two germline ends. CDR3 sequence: CASSLEFSGSYRETQYF. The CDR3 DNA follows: TGTGCCAGCAGCTTAGAATTTTCGGGGTCTTATCGAGAGACCCAGTACTTC.

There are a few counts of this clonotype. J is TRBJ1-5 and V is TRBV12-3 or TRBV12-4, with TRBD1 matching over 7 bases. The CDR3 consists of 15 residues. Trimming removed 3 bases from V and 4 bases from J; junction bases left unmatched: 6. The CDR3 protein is CASSFGGTENQPQHF. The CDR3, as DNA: TGTGCCAGCAGTTTCGGGGGGACAGAAAATCAGCCCCAGCATTTT.

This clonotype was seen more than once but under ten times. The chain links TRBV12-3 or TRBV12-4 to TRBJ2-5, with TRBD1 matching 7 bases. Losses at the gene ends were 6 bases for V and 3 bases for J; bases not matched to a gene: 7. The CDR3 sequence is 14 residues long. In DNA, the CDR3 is TGTGCCAGCAGCAAACAGGGGCCCAAAGAGACCCAGTACTTC. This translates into CASSKQGPKETQYF.

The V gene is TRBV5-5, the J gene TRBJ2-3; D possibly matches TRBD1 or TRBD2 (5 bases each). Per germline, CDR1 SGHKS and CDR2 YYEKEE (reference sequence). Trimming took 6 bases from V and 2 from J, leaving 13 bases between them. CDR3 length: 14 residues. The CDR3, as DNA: TGTGCCAGCACTCGGGGCAGATCCACAGATACGCAGTATTTT. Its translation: CASTRGRSTDTQYF. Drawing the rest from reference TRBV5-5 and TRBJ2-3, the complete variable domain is DAGVTQSPTHLIKTRGQQVTLRCSPISGHKSVSWYQQVLGQGPQFIFQYYEKEERGRGNFPDRFSARQFPNYSSELNVNALLLGDSALYLCASTRGRSTDTQYFGPGTRLTVL.

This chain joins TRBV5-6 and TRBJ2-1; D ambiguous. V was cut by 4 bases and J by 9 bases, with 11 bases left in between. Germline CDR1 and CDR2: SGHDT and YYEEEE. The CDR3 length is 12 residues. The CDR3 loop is CASSAIWGEQFF. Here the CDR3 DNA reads TGTGCCAGCAGCGCGATTTGGGGTGAGCAGTTCTTC. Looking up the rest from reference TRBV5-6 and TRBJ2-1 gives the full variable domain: DAGVTQSPTHLIKTRGQQVTLRCSPKSGHDTVSWYQQALGQGPQFIFQYYEEEERQRGNFPDRFSGHQFPNYSSELNVNALLLGDSALYLCASSAIWGEQFFGPGTRLTVL.

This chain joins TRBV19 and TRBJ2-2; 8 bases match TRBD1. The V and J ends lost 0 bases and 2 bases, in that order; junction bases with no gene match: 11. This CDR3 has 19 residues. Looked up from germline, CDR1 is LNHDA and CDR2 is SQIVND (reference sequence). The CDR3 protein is CASSIDLSGGLINTGELFF. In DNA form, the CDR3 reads TGTGCCAGTAGTATAGATCTTTCAGGGGGCCTTATTAACACCGGGGAGCTGTTTTTT.

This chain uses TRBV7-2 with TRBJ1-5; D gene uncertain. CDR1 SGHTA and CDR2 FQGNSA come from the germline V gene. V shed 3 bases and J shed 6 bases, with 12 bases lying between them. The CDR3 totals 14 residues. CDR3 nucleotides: TGTGCCAGCAGCTTGTTGGGCGCAGGTCAGCCCCAGCATTTT. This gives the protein CASSLLGAGQPQHF.

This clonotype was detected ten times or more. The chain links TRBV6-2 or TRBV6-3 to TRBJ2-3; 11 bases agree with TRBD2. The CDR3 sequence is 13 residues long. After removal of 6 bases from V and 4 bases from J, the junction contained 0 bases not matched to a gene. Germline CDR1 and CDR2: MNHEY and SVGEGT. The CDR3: CASRLAGADTQYF. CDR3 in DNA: TGTGCCAGCAGACTAGCGGGAGCAGATACGCAGTATTTT.

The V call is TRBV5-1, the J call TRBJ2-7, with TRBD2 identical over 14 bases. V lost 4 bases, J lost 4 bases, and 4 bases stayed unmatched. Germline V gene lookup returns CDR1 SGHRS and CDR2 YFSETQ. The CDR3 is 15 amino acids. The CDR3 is CASSIGTSGSYEQYF. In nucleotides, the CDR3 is TGCGCCAGCAGCATCGGGACTAGCGGGAGTTACGAGCAGTACTTC.

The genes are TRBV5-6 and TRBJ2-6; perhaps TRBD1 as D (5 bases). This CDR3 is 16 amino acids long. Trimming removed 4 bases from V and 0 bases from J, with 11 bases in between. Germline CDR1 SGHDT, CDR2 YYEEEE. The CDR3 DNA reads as TGTGCCAGCAGCCTAAAGACAGACTCTGGGGCCAACGTCCTGACTTTC. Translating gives CASSLKTDSGANVLTF.

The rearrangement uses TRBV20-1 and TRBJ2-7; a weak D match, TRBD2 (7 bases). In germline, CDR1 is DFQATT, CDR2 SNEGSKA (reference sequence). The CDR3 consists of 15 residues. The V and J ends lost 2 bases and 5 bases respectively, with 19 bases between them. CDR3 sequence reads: CSARMRGRASDEQYF. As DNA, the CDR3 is TGCAGTGCTAGAATGAGGGGGAGGGCCTCTGACGAGCAGTACTTC.

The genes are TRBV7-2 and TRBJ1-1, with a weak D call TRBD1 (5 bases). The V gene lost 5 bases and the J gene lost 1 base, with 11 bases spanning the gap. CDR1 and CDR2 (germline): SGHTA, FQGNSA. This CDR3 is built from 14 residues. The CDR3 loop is CASSALGANTEAFF. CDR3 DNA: TGTGCCAGCAGCGCCCTAGGGGCGAACACTGAAGCTTTCTTT.

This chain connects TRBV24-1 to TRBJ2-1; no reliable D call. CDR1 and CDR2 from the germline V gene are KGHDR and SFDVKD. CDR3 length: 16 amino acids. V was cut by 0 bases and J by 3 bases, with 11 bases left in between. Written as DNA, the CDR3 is TGTGCCACCAGTGATTTGTCATCACAAAACTACAATGAGCAGTTCTTC. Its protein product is CATSDLSSQNYNEQFF.

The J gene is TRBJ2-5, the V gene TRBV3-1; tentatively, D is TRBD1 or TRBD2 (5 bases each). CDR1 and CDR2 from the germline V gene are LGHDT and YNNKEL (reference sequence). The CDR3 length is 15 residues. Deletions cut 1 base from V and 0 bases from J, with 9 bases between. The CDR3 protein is CASSQGGTYQETQYF. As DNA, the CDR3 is TGTGCCAGCAGCCAAGGAGGGACGTACCAAGAGACCCAGTACTTC.

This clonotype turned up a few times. This CDR3 is CANKREGTYNEQFF. The CDR3 coding sequence is TGTGCCAACAAGCGGGAGGGGACCTACAATGAGCAGTTCTTC. The chain has TRBV13 and TRBJ2-1; the match to TRBD2 covers 10 bases. V shed 10 bases and J 2 bases; nucleotides not matched to a gene: 5. Germline V gene data show CDR1 as PRHDT and CDR2 as FYEKMQ (reference sequence). The CDR3 loop spans 14 amino acids.

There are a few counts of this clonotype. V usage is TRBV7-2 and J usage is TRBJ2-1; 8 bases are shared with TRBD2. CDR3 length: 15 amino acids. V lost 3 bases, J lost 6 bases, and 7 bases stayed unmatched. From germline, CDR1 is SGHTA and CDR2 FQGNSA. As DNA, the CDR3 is TGTGCCAGCAGCTTTTGGTCAGCGGGAGCCAATGAGCAGTTCTTC. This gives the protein CASSFWSAGANEQFF.

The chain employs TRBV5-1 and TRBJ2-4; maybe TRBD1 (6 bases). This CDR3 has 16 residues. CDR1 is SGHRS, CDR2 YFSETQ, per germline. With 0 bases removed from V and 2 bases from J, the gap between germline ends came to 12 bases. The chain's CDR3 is CASSLGTAVTKNIQYF. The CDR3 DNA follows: TGCGCCAGCAGCTTGGGGACAGCTGTAACCAAAAACATTCAGTACTTC.

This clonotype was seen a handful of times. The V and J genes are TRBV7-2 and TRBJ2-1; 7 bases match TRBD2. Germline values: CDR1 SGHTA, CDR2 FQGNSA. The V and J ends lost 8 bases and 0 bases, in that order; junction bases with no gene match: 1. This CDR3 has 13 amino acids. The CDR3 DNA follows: TGTGCCAGCGGGACTATCTCCTACAATGAGCAGTTCTTC. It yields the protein CASGTISYNEQFF.